The next 29 T cell receptor beta chains were all read from a single sample in a study of Ad26.COV2.S vaccination and SARS-CoV-2 variants. Treatment indicated: around 19 received Ad26.COV2.S at low or high dose, single or two shots; a few received placebo; per-sample allocation not given. On day 63 after the first injection, vaccine and placebo recipients gave samples. The assay was immunoSEQ multiplex PCR, and TCRdb's table has in-frame clones only and misses some. The sample lists about 460,000 clones, about nine tenths occurring once. Here the sequenced sample was peripheral blood, taken in a trial of Ad26.COV2.S vaccine versus placebo. The receptor set was obtained from a person aged 18-60 years who received the Ad26.COV2.S COVID-19 vaccine or a placebo.

This clone has a single count. This chain joins TRBV3-1 (or the pseudogene TRBV3-2) and TRBJ2-5, with TRBD2 matching 14 bases. CDR1 is LGHDT and CDR2 is YNNKEL in the germline V gene (reference sequence). The CDR3 contains 19 residues. Unmatched junction bases numbered 8, after V lost 0 bases and J lost 2 bases. In DNA form, the CDR3 reads TGTGCCAGCAGCCAAGATAACGGACTAGCGGGGGGCCTTCAAGAGACCCAGTACTTC. As protein: CASSQDNGLAGGLQETQYF.

The V gene is TRBV30, the J gene TRBJ2-3; D remains unclear. V was cut by 0 bases and J by 7 bases, with 8 bases left in between. This CDR3 spans 12 amino acids. Germline-derived CDR1 and CDR2 are GTSNPN and SVGIG (reference sequence). CDR3 sequence (DNA): TGTGCCTGGAGTGTAAATAAGAATACGCAGTATTTT. Translating gives CAWSVNKNTQYF.

V and J are TRBV5-1 and TRBJ1-1; possibly TRBD1 for D (5 bases). The CDR3 spans 16 residues. The ends were cut back, 1 base at V and 0 bases at J, with 13 bases in the middle. CDR1 is SGHRS, CDR2 YFSETQ, per germline. CDR3 in DNA: TGCGCCAGCAGCTTGTCAGCCGGGACCATGAACACTGAAGCTTTCTTT. It is translated as CASSLSAGTMNTEAFF.

This clone was seen ten or more times. CDR3 loop: CSVGGGSYGYTF. The CDR3 DNA sequence: TGCAGCGTTGGTGGGGGATCCTATGGCTACACCTTC. V is TRBV29-1 and J is TRBJ1-2; tentative D call: TRBD1 (5 bases). The V and J ends lost 4 bases and 4 bases respectively, with 10 bases between them. Germline V gene sequence: CDR1 SQVTM, CDR2 ANQGSEA. The CDR3 spans 12 residues.

This clone was detected once. The chain employs TRBV14 and TRBJ2-5; 10 bases line up with TRBD2. There are 15 residues in the CDR3. V trimming: 4 bases; J trimming: 5 bases; junction bases outside the gene matches: 7. In germline, CDR1 is SGHDN, CDR2 FVKESK. The CDR3 spells CASSPPGLALETQYF. The CDR3 nucleotides are TGTGCCAGCAGCCCGCCGGGACTAGCGTTGGAGACCCAGTACTTC.

This clone showed up just once. The rearrangement joins TRBV28 to TRBJ1-4, with 7 positions matching TRBD1. Trimming took 3 bases from V and 7 from J; bases not matched to a gene: 8. Looked up from germline, CDR1 is MDHEN and CDR2 is SYDVKM. The CDR3 totals 15 residues. The CDR3 sequence: CASSLHDRVREKLFF. Here the CDR3 DNA reads TGTGCCAGCAGTTTGCACGACAGGGTGCGTGAAAAACTGTTTTTT.

The rearrangement uses TRBV12-1 and TRBJ1-4; the table's TRBD1 call for D was not verified on the DNA. TRBV12-1 is reported as a pseudogene. The length of the CDR3 is 18 residues. The CDR3 reads CASSPKTGVLTTNEKLFF. The CDR3 bases are TGTGCCAGCAGCCCCAAGACAGGGGTCCTAACAACTAATGAAAAACTGTTTTTT.

The chain has TRBV11-3 and TRBJ2-1; TRBD1 agrees at 7 bases. This CDR3 spans 14 amino acids. CDR1 is SGHNT, CDR2 YENEEA, per germline. Trimming took 5 bases from V and 8 from J; bases not matched to a gene: 9. CDR3 residues: CASSPRQGSDEQFF. The DNA for the CDR3 is TGTGCCAGCAGCCCCCGACAGGGATCGGATGAGCAGTTCTTC.

The chain uses TRBV7-2 and TRBJ2-5; TRBD2 is a possible D gene (6 bases). This CDR3 has 15 residues. Germline lookup yields CDR1 SGHTA and CDR2 FQGNSA. Trimming cost V 1 base and J 4 bases, with 13 bases left between them. The CDR3 spells CASSLGGWRGETQYF. DNA for the CDR3: TGTGCCAGCAGCTTAGGGGGGTGGAGGGGAGAGACCCAGTACTTC.

The V gene is TRBV15, the J gene TRBJ2-7; D is unresolved. V shed 2 bases and J shed 6 bases, with 20 bases lying between them. Germline CDR1 LNHNV, CDR2 YYDKDF (reference sequence). The CDR3 covers 16 residues. CDR3 loop: CATSRLGFSRIGEQYF. The DNA for the CDR3 is TGTGCCACCAGCAGATTAGGGTTTTCTAGGATCGGCGAGCAGTACTTC. Full variable domain (missing parts from reference TRBV15 and TRBJ2-7): DAMVIQNPRYQVTQFGKPVTLSCSQTLNHNVMYWYQQKSSQAPKLLFHYYDKDFNNEADTPDNFQSRRPNTSFCFLDIRSPGLGDTAMYLCATSRLGFSRIGEQYFGPGTRLTVT.

J is TRBJ2-3 and V is TRBV5-1; TRBD2 aligns across 8 bases. The V and J ends lost 0 bases and 3 bases, in that order; junction bases with no gene match: 6. The CDR3 is 16 amino acids. Germline V gene lookup returns CDR1 SGHRS and CDR2 YFSETQ. The CDR3 sequence: CASSLGTSGATDTQYF. CDR3 bases: TGCGCCAGCAGCTTGGGAACTAGCGGAGCAACAGATACGCAGTATTTT.

This sequence joins TRBV3-1 (or the pseudogene TRBV3-2) and TRBJ1-6, with D possibly being TRBD1 (6 bases). The CDR3 consists of 16 residues. Trimming removed 4 bases at V and 0 bases at J, with 10 bases between. CDR1 is LGHDT and CDR2 is YNNKEL in the germline V gene (reference sequence). The CDR3 nucleotides are TGTGCCAGCAGCCCGGACAGAAACTCCTATAATTCACCCCTCCACTTT. Its translation: CASSPDRNSYNSPLHF.

This rearrangement joins TRBV7-3 to TRBJ2-1, with a possible D match to TRBD2 (5 bases). CDR1 and CDR2 from the germline V gene are SGHTA and FQGTGA. The CDR3 length is 14 residues. Trimming pared 6 bases from V and 4 bases from J, leaving 13 bases between. CDR3: CASSYDRGYNEQFF. In DNA form, the CDR3 reads TGTGCCAGCAGTTACGATCGGGGATACAATGAGCAGTTCTTC.

The chain joins TRBV19 to TRBJ1-5, with D possibly being TRBD1 (6 bases). There are 15 residues in the CDR3. CDR1 is LNHDA, CDR2 SQIVND, per germline (reference sequence). V was trimmed by 1 base and J by 4 bases, leaving 11 bases between them. CDR3 in DNA: TGTGCCAGTAGTATAGGCAGGGGATGGAATCAGCCCCAGCATTTT. Its translation is CASSIGRGWNQPQHF.

The sample holds one count of this clone. This chain connects TRBV7-9 to TRBJ2-5; TRBD2 matches at 10 bases. CDR3 length: 15 amino acids. Germline lookup yields CDR1 SEHNR and CDR2 FQNEAQ (reference sequence). V lost 5 bases and J lost 2; bases outside the gene matches: 5. CDR3 sequence reads: CASSLGTSVQETQYF. CDR3 sequence (DNA): TGTGCCAGCAGCCTCGGGACTAGCGTTCAAGAGACCCAGTACTTC.

The V call is TRBV13, the J call TRBJ2-3; TRBD2 matches at 7 bases. V was pared by 5 bases and J by 7 bases, with 12 bases of the junction left unmatched. There are 15 residues in the CDR3. Per the germline V gene, CDR1 is PRHDT and CDR2 is FYEKMQ (reference sequence). DNA of the CDR3: TGTGCCAGCAGCCCCCTCCCAGCGGGATTTCATACGCAGTATTTT. It codes for CASSPLPAGFHTQYF.

The rearrangement uses TRBV5-1 and TRBJ2-7; 7 bases align to TRBD1. The ends lost 2 bases at V and 5 bases at J; junction bases unmatched: 13. The length of the CDR3 is 16 residues. Germline CDR1 reads SGHRS; CDR2 reads YFSETQ. This CDR3 reads CASSFPTGTDFNEQYF. Here the CDR3 DNA reads TGCGCCAGCAGCTTCCCTACCGGGACAGACTTCAACGAGCAGTACTTC.

The gene calls are TRBV19 and TRBJ1-1, with D perhaps matching TRBD1 (6 bases). This CDR3 has 16 amino acids. Germline loops: CDR1 LNHDA, CDR2 SQIVND (reference sequence). The V gene lost 0 bases and the J gene lost 6 bases, with 17 bases spanning the gap. The DNA of the CDR3 is TGTGCCAGTAGTATAGATCGTTGGGGCAGGGGACCTGAAGCTTTCTTT. Translating it yields CASSIDRWGRGPEAFF.

This clone was observed a few times. This chain uses TRBV25-1 with TRBJ1-1; a possible D gene is TRBD1 (6 bases). There are 14 residues in the CDR3. Trimming left V 5 bases short and J 7 bases short, with 17 bases between. The germline gives CDR1 MGHDK, CDR2 SYGVNS. In DNA, the CDR3 is TGTGCCAGCAGTCCCCCTCGGGACATCATTGAAGCTTTCTTT. The encoded protein is CASSPPRDIIEAFF.

V and J are TRBV9 and TRBJ1-2, with TRBD1 matching over 7 bases. This CDR3 has 17 amino acids. Unmatched junction bases numbered 11, after V lost 3 bases and J lost 0 bases. Per germline, CDR1 SGDLS and CDR2 YYNGEE. CDR3 sequence (DNA): TGTGCCAGCAGCGGAGAAAGAGACAGGGCCCCTAACTATGGCTACACCTTC. It yields the protein CASSGERDRAPNYGYTF. The full variable domain, in which reference TRBV9 and TRBJ1-2 provide the parts outside the CDR3, is DSGVTQTPKHLITATGQRVTLRCSPRSGDLSVYWYQQSLDQGLQFLIQYYNGEERAKGNILERFSAQQFPDLHSELNLSSLELGDSALYFCASSGERDRAPNYGYTFGSGTRLTVV.

The chain employs TRBV28 and TRBJ1-1; 8 nucleotides line up with TRBD1. Losses at the gene ends were 2 bases for V and 4 bases for J; bases not matched to a gene: 9. CDR1 MDHEN and CDR2 SYDVKM come from the germline V gene. CDR3 length: 16 amino acids. Here the CDR3 reads CASSLMQGAMGTEAFF. CDR3 nucleotide sequence: TGTGCCAGCAGTTTAATGCAGGGGGCTATGGGCACTGAAGCTTTCTTT.

The V and J genes are TRBV7-9 and TRBJ2-3, with D uncertain. Trimming left V 4 bases short and J 6 bases short, with 8 bases between. The CDR3 totals 12 residues. Germline V gene sequence: CDR1 SEHNR, CDR2 FQNEAQ (reference sequence). The CDR3 loop is CASSSWSDTQYF. The CDR3 nucleotides read TGTGCCAGCAGCTCGTGGTCGGATACGCAGTATTTT. The full variable domain, rest sourced from reference TRBV7-9 and TRBJ2-3, is DTGVSQNPRHKITKRGQNVTFRCDPISEHNRLYWYRQTLGQGPEFLTYFQNEAQLEKSRLLSDRFSAERPKGSFSTLEIQRTEQGDSAMYLCASSSWSDTQYFGPGTRLTVL.

This clone was seen a single time. The chain carries TRBV11-2 and TRBJ2-3, with a weak D call TRBD2 (5 bases). Germline V CDR1 and CDR2: SGHAT, FQNNGV. The length of the CDR3 is 16 residues. V was cut by 4 bases and J by 0 bases, with 14 bases left in between. The CDR3 nucleotides are TGTGCCAGCAGCTATAGCGTCCTGAGAAGCACAGATACGCAGTATTTT. Its translation: CASSYSVLRSTDTQYF.

The chain employs TRBV6-5 and TRBJ1-4; no reliable D call. Trimming left V 5 bases short and J 7 bases short, with 11 bases between. The germline V gene encodes CDR1 MNHEY and CDR2 SVGAGI. This CDR3 is built from 13 residues. The CDR3 loop is CASSPWSFEKLFF. In DNA, the CDR3 is TGTGCCAGCAGTCCCTGGAGTTTTGAAAAACTGTTTTTT.

The count of this clone is one. The chain joins TRBV5-6 to TRBJ2-2, with D possibly TRBD1 on 5 matching bases. The germline CDR1 and CDR2 sequences are SGHDT and YYEEEE. The V and J ends lost 4 bases and 1 base respectively, with 11 bases between them. The CDR3 covers 15 residues. CDR3 nucleotide sequence: TGTGCCAGCAGCACCAGGGCTTGGAACACCGGGGAGCTGTTTTTT. Translated, it gives CASSTRAWNTGELFF.

This clone has only one observation. The gene calls are TRBV2 and TRBJ1-1; 9 nucleotides line up with TRBD1. The length of the CDR3 is 14 residues. CDR1 is SNHLY and CDR2 is FYNNEI in the germline V gene. The V gene end was trimmed by 6 bases and the J gene end by 8 bases; junction bases not matched to a gene: 10. The CDR3 is CASRDRGRLGEAFF. For the CDR3, the DNA is TGTGCCAGCAGGGACAGGGGAAGGTTAGGAGAAGCTTTCTTT. The variable domain in full, completed from reference TRBV2 and TRBJ1-1, reads EPEVTQTPSHQVTQMGQEVILRCVPISNHLYFYWYRQILGQKVEFLVSFYNNEISEKSEIFDDQFSVERPDGSNFTLKIRSTKLEDSAMYFCASRDRGRLGEAFFGQGTRLTVV.

The V gene is TRBV7-2, the J gene TRBJ1-5; D unclear. The CDR3 covers 14 residues. The ends were cut back, 3 bases at V and 0 bases at J, with 6 bases in the middle. Germline CDR1 is SGHTA and CDR2 is FQGNSA. As DNA, the CDR3 is TGTGCCAGCAGCTTGGACGTTAGCAATCAGCCCCAGCATTTT. Protein product: CASSLDVSNQPQHF.

The sample holds one count of this clone. This chain links TRBV9 with TRBJ2-7; TRBD2 might be the D (6 bases). The germline gives CDR1 SGDLS, CDR2 YYNGEE. V was clipped by 4 bases and J by 0 bases, with 11 bases between them. The CDR3 length is 14 residues. CDR3 amino acids: CASSQSGSSYEQYF. In DNA, the CDR3 is TGTGCCAGCAGCCAATCCGGGAGCTCCTACGAGCAGTACTTC.

This clone was picked up a small number of times. The rearrangement joins TRBV24-1 to TRBJ2-1; TRBD2 matches 7 bases. The CDR3 totals 14 residues. Germline V gene lookup returns CDR1 KGHDR and CDR2 SFDVKD. V lost 9 bases, J lost 2 bases, and 6 bases stayed unmatched. CDR3 amino acids: CATARGEAYNEQFF. The CDR3 DNA is TGTGCCACCGCCCGGGGGGAGGCCTACAATGAGCAGTTCTTC.